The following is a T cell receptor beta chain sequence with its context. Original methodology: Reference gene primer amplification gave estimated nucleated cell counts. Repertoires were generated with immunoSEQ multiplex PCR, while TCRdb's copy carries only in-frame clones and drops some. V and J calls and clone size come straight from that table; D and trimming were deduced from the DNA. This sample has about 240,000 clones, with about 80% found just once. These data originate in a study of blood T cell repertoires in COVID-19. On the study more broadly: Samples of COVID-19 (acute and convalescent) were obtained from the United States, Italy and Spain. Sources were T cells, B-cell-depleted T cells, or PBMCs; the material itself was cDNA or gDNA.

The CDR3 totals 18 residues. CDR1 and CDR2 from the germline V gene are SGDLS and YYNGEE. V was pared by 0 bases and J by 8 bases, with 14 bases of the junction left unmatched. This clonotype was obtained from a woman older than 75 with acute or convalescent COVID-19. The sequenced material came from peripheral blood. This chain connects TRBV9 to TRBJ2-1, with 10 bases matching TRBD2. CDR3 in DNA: TGTGCCAGCAGCGTAGGGGTCAGCGGGGGGGCACCTATCTATGAGCAGTTCTTC. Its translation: CASSVGVSGGAPIYEQFF.